This T cell receptor beta chain was sequenced for a study of blood T cell repertoires in COVID-19. Study as a whole: Researchers got acute and convalescent COVID-19 samples from the United States, Italy and Spain. T cells, B-cell-depleted T cells, or PBMCs provided the cDNA or gDNA that served as material.

The CDR3 sequence is 14 residues long. Trimming shortened V by 3 bases and J by 0 bases, and 7 bases separated the two germline ends. Germline CDR1 reads SEHNR; CDR2 reads FQNEAQ (reference sequence). In the original processing: Scientists estimated how many nucleated cells there were by amplifying reference gene primers. Some clones are missing from TCRdb's copy, which holds only in-frame ones; the method was immunoSEQ multiplex PCR. V and J calls and clone size come straight from that table; D and trimming were deduced from the DNA. The sample includes 9,000 to 13,000 clones, around 85% of them seen just once. This clone showed up just a few times.

The sequence came from a man between 65 and 79 years old with active COVID-19. Sequenced sample: peripheral blood. The gene calls are TRBV7-9 and TRBJ2-3; D is uncertain. CDR3 region: CASSFVASTDTQYF. CDR3 DNA sequence: TGTGCCAGCAGCTTTGTGGCTAGCACAGATACGCAGTATTTT.